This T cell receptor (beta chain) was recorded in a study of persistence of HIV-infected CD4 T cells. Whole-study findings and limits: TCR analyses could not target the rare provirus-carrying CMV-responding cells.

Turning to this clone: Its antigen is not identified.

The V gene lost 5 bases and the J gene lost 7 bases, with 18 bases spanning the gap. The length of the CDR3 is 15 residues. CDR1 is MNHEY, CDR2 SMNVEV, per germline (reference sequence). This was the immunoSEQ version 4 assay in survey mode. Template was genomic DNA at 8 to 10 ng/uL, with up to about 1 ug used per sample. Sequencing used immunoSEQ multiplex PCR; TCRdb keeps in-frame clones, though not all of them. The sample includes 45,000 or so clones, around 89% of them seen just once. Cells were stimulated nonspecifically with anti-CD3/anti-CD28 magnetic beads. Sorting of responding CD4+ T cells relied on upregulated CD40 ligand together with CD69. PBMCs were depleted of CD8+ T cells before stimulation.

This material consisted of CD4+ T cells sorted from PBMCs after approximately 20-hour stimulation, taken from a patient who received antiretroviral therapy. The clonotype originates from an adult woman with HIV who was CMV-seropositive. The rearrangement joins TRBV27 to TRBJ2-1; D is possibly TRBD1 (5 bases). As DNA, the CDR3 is TGTGCCAGCAGTACCCCACGCCAGGGATCTAATGAGCAGTTCTTC. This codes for CASSTPRQGSNEQFF.